Below, 11 T cell receptor beta chains from the same sample are listed, as sequenced in a study of blood T cell repertoires in COVID-19. Profiled with immunoSEQ multiplex PCR; TCRdb holds only in-frame clones, not every one. Of 200,000 to 250,000 clones detected, around 82% appear once; the ten largest clones hold more than 10%. Sequenced sample: peripheral blood. These receptors were taken from a human donor in a cohort sampled during active COVID-19.

J is TRBJ1-1 and V is TRBV20-1; D gene uncertain. The CDR3 runs 12 residues. CDR1 is DFQATT, CDR2 SNEGSKA, per germline (reference sequence). Trimming took 3 bases from V and 2 from J, leaving 7 bases between them. The DNA for the CDR3 is TGCAGTGCTAGTCGACTTAACACTGAAGCTTTCTTT. Its translation is CSASRLNTEAFF.

The chain carries TRBV13 and TRBJ2-3; 15 bases map to TRBD2. Germline V gives CDR1 PRHDT, CDR2 FYEKMQ (reference sequence). The CDR3 is made up of 19 amino acids. Trimming at V came to 2 bases and at J to 2 bases, leaving 8 bases not matched to a gene. For the CDR3, the DNA is TGTGCCAGCAGCTTATCCTGGACTAGCGGGAGGGGTGACACAGATACGCAGTATTTT. Translation gives CASSLSWTSGRGDTDTQYF.

The chain is built from TRBV25-1 and TRBJ1-5; maybe TRBD1 (5 bases). CDR3 length: 14 residues. Looked up from germline, CDR1 is MGHDK and CDR2 is SYGVNS. V was trimmed by 3 bases and J by 2 bases, leaving 8 bases between them. CDR3 protein: CASSELGGNQPQHF. The CDR3 nucleotides are TGTGCCAGCAGTGAGTTAGGGGGCAATCAGCCCCAGCATTTT.

J is TRBJ2-7 and V is TRBV6-2 or TRBV6-3; 9 bases map to TRBD2. Germline assignment: CDR1 MNHEY and CDR2 SVGEGT. Unmatched junction bases numbered 7, after V lost 5 bases and J lost 2 bases. This CDR3 spans 15 amino acids. The CDR3 coding sequence is TGTGCCAGCAGTCGCGGGACTAGCCAGGCCTACGAGCAGTACTTC. Its translation: CASSRGTSQAYEQYF.

The V call is TRBV19, the J call TRBJ2-7; D is perhaps TRBD1 (6 bases). Between the trimmed V and J ends, which lost 5 bases and 4 bases, there was a span of 21 bases. Germline V lookup: CDR1 LNHDA, CDR2 SQIVND (reference sequence). The CDR3 consists of 16 residues. CDR3 nucleotide sequence: TGTGCCAGTAGTGGTGGACAGTTCACACCTATATACGAGCAGTACTTC. Residues: CASSGGQFTPIYEQYF.

The chain has TRBV7-2 and TRBJ1-6, with D unclear. This CDR3 has 12 residues. Germline CDR1 is SGHTA and CDR2 is FQGNSA. V lost 5 bases to trimming and J lost 16 bases, with 15 bases between them. The CDR3 DNA follows: TGTGCCAGCAGCCCACGTTTCAGGCCACTCCACTTT. Residues: CASSPRFRPLHF.

The genes are TRBV6-4 and TRBJ1-2; no definite D call. CDR3 length equals 13 residues. Germline CDR1 reads MRHNA; CDR2 reads SNTAGT. V was trimmed by 2 bases and J by 4 bases, leaving 8 bases between them. CDR3 residues: CASSDGGLYGYTF. The CDR3, as DNA: TGTGCCAGCAGTGACGGCGGGCTCTATGGCTACACCTTC.

This clone was recorded a few times. The chain links TRBV7-2 to TRBJ1-2; 12 nucleotides align to TRBD1. V trimming: 5 bases; J trimming: 8 bases; junction bases outside the gene matches: 12. The CDR3 is 16 residues long. Looked up from germline, CDR1 is SGHTA and CDR2 is FQGNSA. The CDR3 nucleotides read TGTGCCAGCAGCCGCGCCTGGGACAGGGGGCCGGGGGGCTACACCTTC. This translates into CASSRAWDRGPGGYTF.

The chain carries TRBV11-2 and TRBJ1-2; D gene uncertain. V lost 3 bases to trimming and J lost 4 bases, with 9 bases between them. Germline values: CDR1 SGHAT, CDR2 FQNNGV. This CDR3 is built from 13 residues. Here the CDR3 reads CASSFSGRYGYTF. CDR3 in DNA: TGTGCCAGCAGCTTCTCAGGTCGCTATGGCTACACCTTC. Complete variable domain (other parts from reference TRBV11-2 and TRBJ1-2): EAGVAQSPRYKIIEKRQSVAFWCNPISGHATLYWYQQILGQGPKLLIQFQNNGVVDDSQLPKDRFSAERLKGVDSTLKIQPAKLEDSAVYLCASSFSGRYGYTFGSGTRLTVV.

The rearrangement uses TRBV9 and TRBJ2-7; D uncertain. V gave up 4 bases and J gave up 1 base, with 12 bases separating them. Germline V gene data show CDR1 as SGDLS and CDR2 as YYNGEE. This CDR3 region has 14 residues. CDR3 sequence (DNA): TGTGCCAGCAGCACCTGGCCTGATTCCTACGAGCAGTACTTC. Protein product: CASSTWPDSYEQYF.

The chain couples TRBV19 to TRBJ2-4; D is uncertain. The CDR3 is 13 amino acids. Germline-derived CDR1 and CDR2 are LNHDA and SQIVND (reference sequence). Trimming stripped 4 bases from V and 4 bases from J, with 8 bases between. This CDR3 reads CASSSPVKNIQYF. CDR3 coding DNA: TGTGCCAGTAGTAGTCCCGTTAAAAACATTCAGTACTTC.